These 2 T cell receptor beta chains came from one sample sequenced in a study of cytomegalovirus exposure and HLA in healthy donors. Primers included in the PCR were 60 Vbeta and 13 Jbeta primers. Sequenced by immunoSEQ multiplex PCR; TCRdb stores in-frame clones only, minus some. The sample has some 120,000 clones, about 80% seen once. Sequenced: PBMCs. The receptors come from a man aged 30 to 45 in good health and CMV-seronegative.

This chain links TRBV28 with TRBJ2-3; 8 positions match TRBD2. The CDR3 spans 18 residues. CDR1 is MDHEN and CDR2 is SYDVKM in the germline V gene. After removal of 1 base from V and 0 bases from J, the junction contained 9 bases not matched to a gene. The CDR3 here is CASSLFGGRLPSTDTQYF. DNA of the CDR3: TGTGCCAGCAGTTTATTTGGCGGGAGGCTACCTAGCACAGATACGCAGTATTTT.

The CDR3 DNA reads TGTGCTAGTGGTTGGCCGACAGGGACCTATAGCAATCAGCCCCAGCATTTT. This codes for CASGWPTGTYSNQPQHF. The chain employs TRBV12-5 and TRBJ1-5; 7 bases map to TRBD1. The trim removed 4 bases at V and 0 bases at J, leaving 9 bases unmatched. The CDR3 has 17 amino acids. Germline-derived CDR1 and CDR2 are LGHNT and FRNRAP.